Following are 19 T cell receptor beta chains from one sample sequenced in a study of blood T cell repertoires in COVID-19. Assay used: immunoSEQ multiplex PCR; TCRdb lists only in-frame clones, some missing. The profile shows more than 110,000 clones, roughly 84% of them singletons. The sample was PBMCs or T cells enriched from blood (not recorded which). All receptors derive from a man aged 40-49 years with acute COVID-19.

The chain is built from TRBV7-2 and TRBJ2-3; 10 nucleotides agree with TRBD1. This CDR3 region has 15 residues. Germline assignment: CDR1 SGHTA and CDR2 FQGNSA. V lost 5 bases, J lost 3 bases, and 5 bases stayed unmatched. The CDR3 DNA sequence: TGTGCCAGCAGCAAGGACAGGGGGACGACAGATACGCAGTATTTT. This encodes CASSKDRGTTDTQYF.

The J gene is TRBJ2-7, the V gene TRBV3-1 (or the pseudogene TRBV3-2); TRBD2 matches at 14 bases. This CDR3 has 19 amino acids. Germline V gives CDR1 LGHDT, CDR2 YNNKEL (reference sequence). V was clipped by 1 base and J by 3 bases; unmatched bases: 11. CDR3 sequence (DNA): TGTGCCAGCAGCCAAGCCGGGACTAGCGGGGGAATAGGCCGCTACGAGCAGTACTTC. This sequence encodes CASSQAGTSGGIGRYEQYF.

The CDR3 is CASSGTVLNNEQFF. In DNA form, the CDR3 reads TGTGCCAGCTCTGGGACAGTACTTAACAATGAGCAGTTCTTC. The V call is TRBV6-5, the J call TRBJ2-1, with 7 bases aligning to TRBD1. The V segment lost 8 bases and the J segment 5 bases; nucleotides outside the gene matches: 9. CDR1 is MNHEY and CDR2 is SVGAGI in the germline V gene. This CDR3 comprises 14 residues.

As DNA, the CDR3 is TGTTCTTCAGCGGGCCTAGCGGGAGGCCCGAGCTCCTACAATGAGCAGTTCTTC. Amino acids: CSSAGLAGGPSSYNEQFF. This chain uses TRBV7-9 with TRBJ2-1; 11 bases are a match to TRBD2. This CDR3 has 18 residues. CDR1 and CDR2 from the germline V gene are SEHNR and FQNEAQ (reference sequence).

V gene TRBV11-2 combines with J gene TRBJ2-1; tentative D call: TRBD2 (5 bases). Germline V gene sequence: CDR1 SGHAT, CDR2 FQNNGV. V lost 5 bases to trimming and J lost 12 bases, with 17 bases between them. The CDR3 is made up of 13 amino acids. The CDR3 region has the DNA TGTGCCAGCAGCGGCCAACAACTAGGTTGGCAGTTCTTC. This codes for CASSGQQLGWQFF.

This sequence joins TRBV29-1 and TRBJ2-1; D is unresolved. The V gene's germline CDR1 is SQVTM and CDR2 ANQGSEA. The CDR3 is 13 amino acids. V gave up 3 bases and J gave up 0 bases, with 6 bases separating them. The CDR3 bases are TGCAGCGTTGACGCGAGCTCCTACAATGAGCAGTTCTTC. Protein: CSVDASSYNEQFF.

V and J are TRBV10-3 and TRBJ2-3; the match to TRBD2 covers 12 bases. Unmatched junction bases numbered 4, after V lost 2 bases and J lost 4 bases. Germline values: CDR1 ENHRY, CDR2 SYGVKD. The CDR3 contains 16 residues. Here the CDR3 reads CAISETSGGLADTQYF. The CDR3 DNA reads TGTGCCATCAGTGAGACTAGCGGGGGGTTGGCAGATACGCAGTATTTT.

This chain uses TRBV29-1 with TRBJ2-5, with 7 bases aligning to TRBD2. V lost 7 bases to trimming and J lost 2 bases; unmatched junction nucleotides: 4. The CDR3 consists of 12 residues. Germline V gene data show CDR1 as SQVTM and CDR2 as ANQGSEA. In nucleotides, the CDR3 is TGCAGCGCCGCTAGCGGACAAGAGACCCAGTACTTC. Translated, it gives CSAASGQETQYF.

The chain recombines TRBV18 with TRBJ2-3; no clear D. The CDR3 runs 15 residues. CDR1 KGHSH and CDR2 LQKENI come from the germline V gene. The V gene lost 1 base and the J gene lost 4 bases, with 12 bases spanning the gap. This CDR3 is CASSPLRERADTQYF. DNA of the CDR3: TGTGCCAGCTCACCACTTCGCGAGCGAGCAGATACGCAGTATTTT.

This rearrangement joins TRBV6-2 or TRBV6-3 to TRBJ2-7; tentative D call: TRBD1 (5 bases). The DNA end is a closer match to TRBJ2-1, so the J assignment may be wrong. Germline lookup yields CDR1 MNHEY and CDR2 SVGEGT. The CDR3 runs to 14 residues. DNA of the CDR3: TGTGCCAGCAGTTACCTGGGGCAGTACTACGAGCAGTTCTTC. Protein sequence: CASSYLGQYYEQFF.

The chain couples TRBV5-6 to TRBJ2-7; D ambiguous. The CDR3 runs 13 residues. The V gene's germline CDR1 is SGHDT and CDR2 YYEEEE. Between the trimmed V and J ends, which lost 2 bases and 7 bases, there was a span of 13 bases. CDR3 nucleotides: TGTGCCAGCAGCTTTTCTGCGCCGCGAGAGCAGTACTTC. It yields the protein CASSFSAPREQYF.

This clone was seen once. The chain uses TRBV27 and TRBJ2-1; D gene unclear. Trimming cost V 3 bases and J 9 bases, with 18 bases left between them. In germline, CDR1 is MNHEY, CDR2 SMNVEV (reference sequence). The CDR3 contains 15 residues. The CDR3 here is CASSFDGAPNGEQFF. The CDR3 nucleotides read TGTGCCAGCAGTTTCGACGGAGCGCCGAACGGTGAGCAGTTCTTC.

The V gene is TRBV12-3 or TRBV12-4, the J gene TRBJ1-1, with D unresolved. Trimming removed 2 bases at V and 4 bases at J, with 5 bases between. The CDR3 sequence is 12 residues long. CDR3 in amino acids: CASSLPFTEAFF. The DNA for the CDR3 is TGTGCCAGCAGTTTACCGTTCACTGAAGCTTTCTTT.

The rearrangement joins TRBV29-1 to TRBJ2-3, with TRBD2 as a possible D gene (6 bases). Germline V lookup: CDR1 SQVTM, CDR2 ANQGSEA. The CDR3 spans 14 residues. Deletions cut 4 bases from V and 0 bases from J, with 11 bases between. This CDR3 reads CSVVTGASTDTQYF. DNA for the CDR3: TGCAGCGTTGTTACGGGAGCCAGCACAGATACGCAGTATTTT.

V is TRBV7-9 and J is TRBJ1-5, with TRBD1 as a possible D gene (6 bases). Germline V CDR1 and CDR2: SEHNR, FQNEAQ (reference sequence). This CDR3 comprises 14 residues. V lost 5 bases, J lost 2 bases, and 10 bases lay in between. CDR3 loop: CASSLQGGNQPQHF. Written as DNA, the CDR3 is TGTGCCAGCAGCCTACAGGGAGGCAATCAGCCCCAGCATTTT.

This chain joins TRBV5-5 and TRBJ1-5; D is unresolved. V lost 0 bases, J lost 0 bases, and 10 bases lay in between. From germline, CDR1 is SGHKS and CDR2 YYEKEE (reference sequence). This CDR3 has 16 residues. The CDR3 reads CASSLESGFSNQPQHF. CDR3 DNA sequence: TGTGCCAGCAGCTTGGAGAGCGGGTTTAGCAATCAGCCCCAGCATTTT.

This clone has more than one count but fewer than ten. This rearrangement joins TRBV2 to TRBJ1-1; D remains ambiguous. The CDR3 sequence is 13 residues long. The germline V gene encodes CDR1 SNHLY and CDR2 FYNNEI. The V end lost 6 bases, the J end lost 4 bases, and 12 bases lay between the germline ends. CDR3: CASRIFSGTEAFF. CDR3 DNA: TGTGCCAGCAGGATCTTTTCGGGCACTGAAGCTTTCTTT.

The rearrangement uses TRBV2 and TRBJ1-1, with 9 bases fitting TRBD1. Germline CDR1 SNHLY, CDR2 FYNNEI. V shed 4 bases and J 0 bases; nucleotides not matched to a gene: 18. The CDR3 is 20 amino acids. CDR3 loop: CASSVFSVWGQGTMNTEAFF. The CDR3 DNA reads as TGTGCCAGCAGTGTATTTAGTGTCTGGGGACAGGGTACGATGAACACTGAAGCTTTCTTT.

Only one count was recorded for this clone. The genes are TRBV7-2 and TRBJ2-1; tentatively, D is TRBD2 (6 bases). Germline lookup yields CDR1 SGHTA and CDR2 FQGNSA. The CDR3 length is 15 residues. The ends were cut back, 3 bases at V and 5 bases at J, with 14 bases in the middle. This CDR3 is CASSFSALANNEQFF. The DNA for the CDR3 is TGTGCCAGCAGCTTTTCGGCGCTAGCGAACAATGAGCAGTTCTTC.